A selection of T cell receptor beta chains follows, all from one sample in a study of blood T cell repertoires in COVID-19. TCRdb's table, derived via immunoSEQ multiplex PCR, lists solely in-frame clones and lacks some. The data hold approximately 330,000 clones, with roughly 90% observed a single time. Sequenced material: peripheral blood. These receptors were collected from a woman between 35 and 50 years old with COVID-19, enrolled during active disease. Both conserved end residues are part of each CDR3. The D gene is left open where the match is weak. Expanded clones get a size class; other rows say once, few or many, or leave the size out.

J gene | CDR3 length | clone size | D gene | V gene | CDR3 DNA | CDR3 protein
TRBJ2-7 | 11 | . | . | TRBV29-1 | TGCAGCGTTGGACAATTCTACGAGCAGTACTTC | CSVGQFYEQYF
TRBJ1-1 | 13 | . | . | TRBV28 | TGTGCCAGCAGTGGAAAACAGGGAACTGAAGCTTTCTTT | CASSGKQGTEAFF
TRBJ1-1 | 14 | few | . | TRBV7-9 | TGTGCCAGCAGCTCGGAGACAGACTGGACTGAAGCTTTCTTT | CASSSETDWTEAFF
TRBJ2-7 | 15 | once | TRBD2 | TRBV6-6 | TGTGCCAGCAGTTTCGGTAGCGGGAGCTCCTACGAGCAGTACTTC | CASSFGSGSSYEQYF
TRBJ1-6 | 17 | . | TRBD1 | TRBV5-1 | TGCGCCAGCAGCCCGACAACAGGGGGAGAATATAATTCACCCCTCCACTTT | CASSPTTGGEYNSPLHF
TRBJ1-2 | 16 | . | TRBD1 | TRBV5-1 | TGCGCCAGCAGCCTTGAGGGGGGACAGGGGAGTGGTGGCTACACCTTC | CASSLEGGQGSGGYTF
TRBJ2-7 | 15 | . | TRBD1 | TRBV27 | TGTGCCAGCAGTTTACAGGGGGTCGCTTCCTACGAGCAGTACTTC | CASSLQGVASYEQYF
TRBJ1-3 | 15 | . | . | TRBV7-2 | TGTGCCAGCAGCTTATCGCCGAGCTCTGGAAACACCATATATTTT | CASSLSPSSGNTIYF
TRBJ1-1 | 14 | . | . | TRBV5-1 | TGCGCCAGCAGCGGGGAAGGGGCTAACACTGAAGCTTTCTTT | CASSGEGANTEAFF
TRBJ1-4 | 17 | . | TRBD1 | TRBV5-1 | TGCGCCAGCAGCCACAGACAGGGGAGGCGGTTTAATGAAAAACTGTTTTTT | CASSHRQGRRFNEKLFF
TRBJ1-1 | 13 | . | . | TRBV6-6 | TGTGCCAGCAGGAGGAATGACGAGGGTGAAGCTTTCTTT | CASRRNDEGEAFF
TRBJ1-5 | 14 | . | . | TRBV27 | TGTGCCAGCCGAGGAGCGGGACTCCTTCAGCCCCAGCATTTT | CASRGAGLLQPQHF
TRBJ1-2 | 14 | . | . | TRBV19 | TGTGCCAGTAGTCCCGGGACTTATAACTATGGCTACACCTTC | CASSPGTYNYGYTF
TRBJ1-1 | 15 | . | TRBD1 | TRBV28 | TGTGCCAGCAGTGGAAAGACAGGGCCTCCCACTGAAGCTTTCTTT | CASSGKTGPPTEAFF